This T cell receptor (beta chain) is from a study of cytomegalovirus exposure and HLA in healthy donors. Study overall: Later, an analysis reported that the 95 to 150 validation repertoires had used the same platform as the approximately 630 first-cohort repertoires. Study results and limitations: Reports credit the classifier with highly specific, highly sensitive diagnosis of cytomegalovirus status.

Sequencing used immunoSEQ multiplex PCR; TCRdb keeps in-frame clones, though not all of them. The sample consists of about 220,000 clones, about 90% of them appearing once. This clone was detected only a few times. Its antigen is currently unknown. From germline, CDR1 is MDHEN and CDR2 SYDVKM. The CDR3 length is 14 residues. V was cut by 3 bases and J by 5 bases, with 11 bases left in between. The receptor comes from a woman aged 18-35 years in good health and CMV-seronegative. The rearrangement joins TRBV28 to TRBJ1-5, with D perhaps matching TRBD1 (6 bases). The source material was PBMCs. Written as DNA, the CDR3 is TGTGCCAGCAGTTTTCGGCAGGGGCATCAGCCCCAGCATTTT. It encodes CASSFRQGHQPQHF.